This T cell receptor beta chain was found in a study of regulatory T cells in long-lasting Graves disease (dated by TCRdb to the early 2020s). About the full investigation: Newly diagnosed Graves' disease patients had taken antithyroid drugs for less than 3 months. The study was conducted in China and was registered as a clinical trial. A total of about 35 samples underwent TCR sequencing, from around 13 patients with persistent Graves' disease and some 20 patients with newly diagnosed Graves' disease. This study used TCR sequencing and RNA sequencing of peripheral blood to compare persistent Graves' disease patients against newly diagnosed Graves' disease patients.

Libraries were made using multiplex PCR. TCRdb names Illumina HiSeq 4000 as the instrument used. TCR beta libraries were built with iRepertoire HTBI primers and Arm-PCR amplification of CDR3 regions. Before sequencing, the PCR products went through gel purification. As for the original processing: Gene usage analysis of CDR3 amino acid clonotypes relied on the approximately 62 TRBV and 13 to 15 TRBJ segments identified across samples. COPE and FqMerger were used to merge the filtered high-quality paired reads into contigs. BLAST was used to align contigs to the IMGT TRBV, TRBD and TRBJ reference genes, and CDR3 was defined following IMGT. Any clonotype with a frequency above 0.1% was classified as a highly expanded clone. Shannon entropy served as the measure of repertoire diversity, while the Gini coefficient captured V-J evenness. A clonotype found in more than one individual was treated as public. TCRdb applied fastp at Q25 and MiXCR to the public reads, then kept only in-frame beta chains. Identical CDR3 protein sequences are pooled into one entry, listed with their most common genes and DNA. TCRdb, not the authors, supplied the V and J calls. The sample data list 350,000 to 400,000 distinct CDR3 sequences, and 16% of these were observed just once. The biggest ten clones account for roughly a fifth of the sample.

What this sample's time point label stands for: newly diagnosed GD, antithyroid drugs for less than 3 months. For both TCR sequencing and RNA sequencing, RNA was extracted from PBMCs using TRIzol. The diagnosis of Graves' disease followed American Thyroid Association guidelines. The patients came from an endocrinology department in Xi'an, China. From each patient, around 9.3 milliliters of peripheral blood was collected into an EDTA anticoagulant tube. Ficoll Paque Plus density gradient separation was used to isolate PBMCs, and no further T cell sorting was performed. An Agilent 2100 Bioanalyzer and agarose gel were used to check RNA quality, while a NanoDrop 2000 measured RNA concentration. On the study overall, not on this receptor specifically: Persistent disease showed preferential use of TRBV28, TRBJ1-2 and TRBJ2-5, whereas newly diagnosed disease favored TRBV20-1 and TRBJ2-1. A larger number of public clonotypes was shared among persistent patients (around 2,500) than among newly diagnosed patients (around 890). Only the TCR beta chain was sequenced and analyzed. Peripheral blood alone was examined, since thyroid tissue, which constituted the primary lesion, could not be accessed. The authors acknowledged the small sample size as a limitation that may reduce accuracy. Lower TCR Shannon entropy and fewer highly expanded clones were observed in persistent Graves' disease patients than in newly diagnosed patients, which suggested clonal expansion.

This clonotype came up many times. The antigen this receptor binds is unknown. The record has no base qualities; no much larger clone is one base away. CDR3 length: 12 amino acids, cysteine to phenylalanine. The CDR3 DNA has 36 bases and is translated from base 1. V loses 4 bases, J loses 3 bases, and the germline ends lie 7 bases apart. Via the germline V gene, CDR1 is SGHRS and CDR2 YFSETQ. In addition, the sample was reused for a study of T cells in Graves' hyperthyroidism and ophthalmopathy. The second study's authors report: Stable Graves' hyperthyroidism was defined as no progression to ophthalmopathy during 18 months of follow-up. The hyperthyroidism patients were between 18 and 65 years old and newly diagnosed, with a disease duration of less than 2 months. Exclusion was applied to patients with uncontrolled infections, other autoimmune diseases, pregnancy or lactation. Diagnoses relied on clinical symptoms, serum thyroxine and TRAb, thyroid ultrasound and orbital computed tomography. A first-round RT-PCR of the TCR CDR3 used the HTBI primer set with the Qiagen OneStep RT-PCR kit. Most expanded thyroid clonotypes (frequency above 0.001) were also detected in blood, suggesting blood repertoires may reflect thyroid immune responses. A model built on a 13 V-J signature distinguished ophthalmopathy from stable hyperthyroidism, reaching 85% to 90% sensitivity and around 81% specificity in cross-validation and 80%/75% in testing. In validation, the model predicted progression to ophthalmopathy a median of about 6 months before onset, with about 71% sensitivity and more than 72% specificity. A discovery cohort of about 95 patients, roughly 40 with Graves' ophthalmopathy and under 60 with stable Graves' hyperthyroidism, was used to find distinguishing TCR V-J signatures. Prospective prediction of ophthalmopathy was tested in an independent validation cohort consisting of some 19 hyperthyroidism patients and around 16 patients who later progressed to ophthalmopathy. The approximately 97 discovery patients were randomly divided into training and test sets at a 7:3 ratio. Thyroid tissue and blood T-cell repertoires from six Graves' hyperthyroidism patients were also compared in the study. After blood sampling, hyperthyroidism patients were treated with methimazole at a starting dose of 30 mg daily, and ophthalmopathy patients were treated with high-dose intravenous methylprednisolone. A second multiplex PCR round built the libraries, followed by size selection and purification. The libraries were sequenced on an Illumina HiSeq2000 using paired-end 100 bp reads. SOAPnuke was used to process the raw data, throwing out any read that contained adapters or uncalled bases, had a mean Phred below 15, or lacked an exact constant-primer or identifier match. COPE v1.2.5 was used to merge high-quality paired reads, and clonotypes were defined as unique nucleotide sequences. MiTCR v1.1 was used to align clonotypes to the IMGT TRBV, TRBD and TRBJ reference segments. The analysis included only V-J combinations with a frequency above 0.0001, which together covered approximately 99% of the repertoires. A TCS score was defined as the ratio between F50 (clonal expansion) and ExV (chaos), using BLOSUM62-based TCRdist between CDR3 peptides within each V-J. Welch's t-statistics and random forest reduced roughly 530 V-J features to about 13, which were used in a naive Bayes classifier (R e1071). Sample size was not statistically predetermined, and investigators were not blinded to group allocation. The paper describes TCR Vbeta CDR3 sequencing of 135 peripheral blood samples, made up of 43 ophthalmopathy patients, roughly 72 hyperthyroidism patients and 17 progressor patients.

The sequences come from peripheral blood mononuclear cells (PBMCs), collected at new diagnosis, from a patient treated with antithyroid drugs. The receptor's source is a woman between 18 and 29 years old with Graves disease. Donor details come from another sample of the same person, matched by shared clones. The chain employs TRBV5-1 and TRBJ1-2; the D gene assignment is ambiguous. DNA sequence: TGCGCCAGCAGCATGTCAGACTATGGCTACACCTTC. It encodes CASSMSDYGYTF.